The 14 T cell receptor beta chains listed next were all sequenced from one sample in a study of T cell responses to AZD1222 COVID-19 vaccine (TCRdb year 2021). The time point label, as the study defines it: baseline before first vaccination. Library creation used the immunoSEQ multiplex PCR assay. Entries here come from immuneACCESS through TCRdb and include only in-frame sequences with V and J called. Some clones fail to appear in such tables; in the studies checked, an unresolved V gene covers under half of the shortfall, and the cause of the remainder is unknown. In this sample the table shows roughly 130,000 clones, around 90% of which occur a single time. Around 5% of the sample goes to the ten largest clones. Sequences were derived from peripheral blood, sampled on day 0 of AZD1222 vaccination. The origin of the receptors is an adult in good health.

This chain joins TRBV29-1 and TRBJ2-2; D might be TRBD1 (5 bases). The CDR3 has 14 residues. Trimming took 5 bases from V and 1 from J, leaving 11 bases between them. The germline CDR1 and CDR2 sequences are SQVTM and ANQGSEA. CDR3 residues: CSVRRQGNTGELFF. The DNA for the CDR3 is TGCAGCGTTCGAAGGCAGGGGAACACCGGGGAGCTGTTTTTT.

In DNA, the CDR3 is TGTGCCAGCAGCTCGACAGGGAGCTCCTACAATGAGCAGTTCTTC. Encoded protein: CASSSTGSSYNEQFF. The genes are TRBV7-9 and TRBJ2-1, with 7 bases fitting TRBD1. The V gene end was trimmed by 4 bases and the J gene end by 0 bases; junction bases not matched to a gene: 3. CDR1 and CDR2 from the germline V gene are SEHNR and FQNEAQ (reference sequence). The CDR3 is made up of 15 amino acids.

The chain carries TRBV5-1 and TRBJ2-3; TRBD2 might be the D (5 bases). V lost 0 bases to trimming and J lost 10 bases, with 15 bases between them. The germline V gene has CDR1 SGHRS and CDR2 YFSETQ. The CDR3 runs 14 residues. The CDR3 DNA reads as TGCGCCAGCAGCTTGGGCGGGCTAGCCGGTTCGCAGTATTTT. It yields the protein CASSLGGLAGSQYF.

The chain combines TRBV4-1 with TRBJ2-7, with 8 bases that match TRBD1. CDR1 and CDR2 from the germline V gene are MGHRA and YSYEKL. This CDR3 has 14 amino acids. The V and J ends lost 5 bases and 3 bases, in that order; junction bases with no gene match: 6. The CDR3: CASSWGQEFYEQYF. CDR3 DNA: TGCGCCAGCAGCTGGGGACAGGAATTCTACGAGCAGTACTTC.

This clone has only a few counts. The rearrangement uses TRBV4-2 and TRBJ1-6; the D gene is possibly TRBD1 (5 bases). The ends were cut back, 0 bases at V and 9 bases at J, with 9 bases in the middle. Germline V gene data show CDR1 as LGHNA and CDR2 as YNFKEQ. The CDR3 loop spans 14 amino acids. CDR3 in amino acids: CASSQDIGVSPLHF. CDR3 nucleotide sequence: TGTGCCAGCAGCCAAGATATAGGGGTTTCACCCCTCCACTTT.

The chain combines TRBV6-5 with TRBJ2-7, with D possibly matching TRBD1 (6 bases). CDR1 and CDR2 from the germline V gene are MNHEY and SVGAGI. This CDR3 contains 15 residues. Trimming shortened V by 6 bases and J by 3 bases, and 18 bases separated the two germline ends. The CDR3 region has the DNA TGTGCCAGCAGGGATCACAGGGTACCGAGCTACGAGCAGTACTTC. Translation: CASRDHRVPSYEQYF.

The CDR3 here is CASRGSGSRYEQYF. CDR3 nucleotide sequence: TGTGCCAGCAGGGGGAGCGGGAGTCGCTACGAGCAGTACTTC. The genes are TRBV27 and TRBJ2-7; 8 nucleotides align to TRBD2. The junction had 7 bases not matched to a gene; V was cut back by 6 bases and J by 3 bases. The CDR3 runs 14 residues. Germline CDR1 and CDR2: MNHEY and SMNVEV (reference sequence).

V gene TRBV7-8 combines with J gene TRBJ1-1; weak D call: TRBD1 (5 bases). V was trimmed by 7 bases and J by 4 bases, leaving 13 bases between them. Germline loops: CDR1 SGHVS, CDR2 FQNEAQ. There are 13 residues in the CDR3. CDR3 in DNA: TGTGCCAGCACCCCATTGCAGGGCACTGAAGCTTTCTTT. Its translation is CASTPLQGTEAFF. Together with reference TRBV7-8 and TRBJ1-1, the CDR3 gives the full variable domain: GAGVSQSPRYKVAKRGQDVALRCDPISGHVSLFWYQQALGQGPEFLTYFQNEAQLDKSGLPSDRFFAERPEGSVSTLKIQRTQQEDSAVYLCASTPLQGTEAFFGQGTRLTVV.

V and J are TRBV14 and TRBJ2-3; D unresolved. CDR1 SGHDN and CDR2 FVKESK come from the germline V gene. Trimming left V 4 bases short and J 1 base short, with 15 bases between. The CDR3 sequence is 16 residues long. CDR3: CASSLLPTLGTDTQYF. CDR3 in DNA: TGTGCCAGCAGCCTGCTTCCGACCCTTGGCACAGATACGCAGTATTTT.

In this sample, this clone turned up once. The chain links TRBV6-5 to TRBJ2-1, with TRBD1 matching 7 bases. The CDR3 sequence is 13 residues long. Germline assignment: CDR1 MNHEY and CDR2 SVGAGI. Trimming removed 7 bases from V and 4 bases from J; junction bases left unmatched: 4. The chain's CDR3 is CASKSTGYNEQFF. The CDR3 DNA reads TGTGCCAGCAAGTCGACAGGGTACAATGAGCAGTTCTTC.

The V gene is TRBV6-2 or TRBV6-3, the J gene TRBJ1-2, with TRBD1 as a possible D gene (5 bases). V was cut by 4 bases and J by 8 bases, with 17 bases left in between. The germline gives CDR1 MNHEY, CDR2 SVGEGT. The CDR3 has 14 residues. The CDR3 region is CASSLPGTPRGYTF. The DNA of the CDR3 is TGTGCCAGCAGTTTACCCGGGACTCCGAGAGGCTACACCTTC.

The J gene is TRBJ1-2, the V gene TRBV13, with D hard to call. The CDR3 totals 12 residues. Trimming shortened V by 5 bases and J by 2 bases, and 6 bases separated the two germline ends. The V gene's germline CDR1 is PRHDT and CDR2 FYEKMQ (reference sequence). CDR3 bases: TGTGCCAGCAGCCGCTACAACTATGGCTACACCTTC. Translating it yields CASSRYNYGYTF.

CDR3 sequence: CASSPRTANTGELFF. CDR3 in DNA: TGTGCCAGCTCACCCAGAACGGCGAACACCGGGGAGCTGTTTTTT. The chain couples TRBV18 to TRBJ2-2; D is uncertain. This CDR3 has 15 amino acids. The germline V gene has CDR1 KGHSH and CDR2 LQKENI. The V end was cut by 3 bases, the J end by 0 bases, with 8 bases between.

The chain links TRBV19 to TRBJ1-5, with a weak D call TRBD1 (5 bases). The CDR3 totals 15 residues. Per the germline V gene, CDR1 is LNHDA and CDR2 is SQIVND (reference sequence). Trimming left V 3 bases short and J 4 bases short, with 13 bases between. The CDR3 DNA sequence: TGTGCCAGTAGTATCTCAGGGTTTGAAAATCAGCCCCAGCATTTT. It yields the protein CASSISGFENQPQHF.